What follows are 11 T cell receptor beta chains derived from one specimen sequenced in a study of T cell responses to AZD1222 COVID-19 vaccine. Profiled with immunoSEQ multiplex PCR; TCRdb holds only in-frame clones, not every one. This sample has 90,000 to 110,000 clones; about 85% occur once, and the top ten carry roughly 5.3%. The sample here was peripheral blood, taken on day 0 of AZD1222 vaccination. These receptor sequences come from an adult in good health.

This clone was observed a single time. The J gene is TRBJ2-5, the V gene TRBV9, with 10 bases fitting TRBD1. Trimming cost V 3 bases and J 4 bases; bases outside gene matches: 9. CDR3 length: 16 residues. Looked up from germline, CDR1 is SGDLS and CDR2 is YYNGEE. The CDR3, as DNA: TGTGCCAGCAGCGCCGGGGACAGGGGCCCTCGAGAGACCCAGTACTTC. This encodes CASSAGDRGPRETQYF. The full variable domain, its missing parts supplied by reference TRBV9 and TRBJ2-5, is DSGVTQTPKHLITATGQRVTLRCSPRSGDLSVYWYQQSLDQGLQFLIQYYNGEERAKGNILERFSAQQFPDLHSELNLSSLELGDSALYFCASSAGDRGPRETQYFGPGTRLLVL.

The chain carries TRBV2 and TRBJ1-3; 8 bases agree with TRBD1. V gave up 0 bases and J gave up 0 bases; unmatched junction bases: 1. The CDR3 loop spans 16 amino acids. In germline, CDR1 is SNHLY, CDR2 FYNNEI. CDR3 DNA sequence: TGTGCCAGCAGTGAAGCAGGACAGGGCTCTGGAAACACCATATATTTT. This encodes CASSEAGQGSGNTIYF. The full variable domain, completed using reference TRBV2 and TRBJ1-3, is EPEVTQTPSHQVTQMGQEVILRCVPISNHLYFYWYRQILGQKVEFLVSFYNNEISEKSEIFDDQFSVERPDGSNFTLKIRSTKLEDSAMYFCASSEAGQGSGNTIYFGEGSWLTVV.

The chain combines TRBV27 with TRBJ1-2, with TRBD1 identical over 12 bases. After removal of 5 bases from V and 3 bases from J, the junction contained 4 bases not matched to a gene. Germline lookup yields CDR1 MNHEY and CDR2 SMNVEV (reference sequence). CDR3 size: 15 residues. The CDR3 DNA reads TGTGCCAGCAGTAACCGGGACAGGGGGCACTATGGCTACACCTTC. It yields the protein CASSNRDRGHYGYTF.

J is TRBJ2-3 and V is TRBV13; 13 nucleotides line up with TRBD2. From germline, CDR1 is PRHDT and CDR2 FYEKMQ (reference sequence). This CDR3 region has 16 residues. The ends lost 5 bases at V and 6 bases at J; junction bases unmatched: 8. As DNA, the CDR3 is TGTGCCAGCAGCCCCGTGACTAGCGGGAGGTTGGATACGCAGTATTTT. Its translation: CASSPVTSGRLDTQYF.

This chain links TRBV27 with TRBJ2-3, with TRBD2 identical over 9 bases. This CDR3 is built from 14 residues. Germline V CDR1 and CDR2: MNHEY, SMNVEV (reference sequence). V was pared by 3 bases and J by 4 bases, with 2 bases of the junction left unmatched. This CDR3 is CASSFSGSSDTQYF. The CDR3 nucleotides read TGTGCCAGCAGTTTTAGCGGGAGTTCAGATACGCAGTATTTT.

The CDR3 loop is CAIVGGNNSPLHF. CDR3 bases: TGTGCCATTGTAGGGGGGAATAATTCACCCCTCCACTTT. V gene TRBV28 combines with J gene TRBJ1-6; TRBD1 might be the D (6 bases). In germline, CDR1 is MDHEN, CDR2 SYDVKM. V was shortened by 10 bases and J by 5 bases, with 12 bases between the two germline ends. The CDR3 consists of 13 residues.

The genes are TRBV3-1 (or the pseudogene TRBV3-2) and TRBJ1-6, with D perhaps matching TRBD1 (6 bases). V was shortened by 2 bases and J by 18 bases, with 17 bases between the two germline ends. Germline V lookup: CDR1 LGHDT, CDR2 YNNKEL (reference sequence). The length of the CDR3 is 13 residues. CDR3 coding DNA: TGTGCCAGCAGCCAAACCAGGGGAGGGGGTAGCCACTTT. As protein: CASSQTRGGGSHF.

The rearrangement uses TRBV28 and TRBJ1-2, with D unresolved. V was clipped by 3 bases and J by 4 bases, with 6 bases between them. The CDR3 extends over 12 amino acids. Per the germline V gene, CDR1 is MDHEN and CDR2 is SYDVKM. CDR3: CASSLALYGYTF. The CDR3 DNA follows: TGTGCCAGCAGTTTGGCCCTCTATGGCTACACCTTC.

This clone was observed a handful of times. The chain carries TRBV10-3 and TRBJ1-3; D gene uncertain. V was pared by 4 bases and J by 4 bases, with 14 bases between. The CDR3 has 15 residues. CDR1 is ENHRY and CDR2 is SYGVKD in the germline V gene. Here the CDR3 reads CAISGRSFSGNTIYF. CDR3 DNA sequence: TGTGCCATCAGTGGCAGATCCTTCTCAGGAAACACCATATATTTT.

The chain employs TRBV5-4 and TRBJ2-3; TRBD2 agrees at 13 bases. Trimming removed 1 base from V and 1 base from J; junction bases left unmatched: 12. The germline V gene encodes CDR1 SGHNT and CDR2 YYREEE (reference sequence). The CDR3 is made up of 20 amino acids. CDR3 sequence: CASSLSLGLAGSYGTDTQYF. The CDR3 nucleotides are TGTGCCAGCAGCTTGTCGTTGGGACTAGCGGGGAGCTACGGCACAGATACGCAGTATTTT.

The count of this clone is one. The V call is TRBV14, the J call TRBJ2-3; D not certain. This CDR3 is built from 13 residues. Germline-derived CDR1 and CDR2 are SGHDN and FVKESK. Trimming left V 5 bases short and J 8 bases short, with 14 bases between. The CDR3 region is CASSSLGPGTQYF. The CDR3 nucleotides are TGTGCCAGCAGCTCCTTGGGCCCAGGTACGCAGTATTTT. The whole variable domain, remainder taken from reference TRBV14 and TRBJ2-3, is EAGVTQFPSHSVIEKGQTVTLRCDPISGHDNLYWYRRVMGKEIKFLLHFVKESKQDESGMPNNRFLAERTGGTYSTLKVQPAELEDSGVYFCASSSLGPGTQYFGPGTRLTVL.